This T cell receptor beta chain is from a study of blood T cell repertoires in COVID-19. Generated by immunoSEQ multiplex PCR, the TCRdb table keeps only in-frame clones and is missing some. Of 200,000 to 300,000 clones in the sample, around nine tenths were seen once. Germline-derived CDR1 and CDR2 are LNHDA and SQIVND (reference sequence). The length of the CDR3 is 16 residues. V lost 1 base, J lost 3 bases, and 5 bases stayed unmatched. Patients at the Seattle site were enrolled during active infection and followed longitudinally. This TCR was sampled from a woman between 55 and 75 years old with COVID-19, enrolled during active disease. The sequencing sample was made of peripheral blood. The V gene is TRBV19, the J gene TRBJ1-5, with 8 bases fitting TRBD1. The CDR3 sequence: CASSIGSTGDNQPQHF. In DNA, the CDR3 is TGTGCCAGTAGTATAGGTTCGACAGGGGACAATCAGCCCCAGCATTTT.